This TCR beta chain came from a study of cytomegalovirus exposure and HLA in healthy donors. The study, taken as a whole, reports: The majority of CMV-associated TCR beta chains were reported as apparently HLA-restricted in a later analysis. The CMV antigen specificity of three CMV-associated chains was confirmed through in vitro analysis. TCR beta chain V- and J-gene trimming was linked, in a later analysis, to a missense variant in DCLRE1C. Apart from CMV serostatus, no immune exposure information was available.

With respect to this clone: What it binds is not known.

CDR1 is MNHNY and CDR2 is SVGAGI in the germline V gene (reference sequence). CDR3 length equals 12 residues. J was trimmed by 9 bases and V by 6 bases; bases with no gene match: 6. 60 Vbeta and 13 Jbeta primers were used in PCR. Clones were read by immunoSEQ multiplex PCR, and TCRdb kept only the in-frame ones, dropping some. The data contain more than 100,000 clones, 75% to 90% of them seen just once; the ten biggest clones take up 1%. Material for sequencing was PBMCs. J is TRBJ2-3 and V is TRBV6-6; 7 nucleotides line up with TRBD1. The sequence came from a man aged 35 to 55 in good health and CMV-seronegative. The CDR3 here is CASRVTGDTQYF. The CDR3 DNA sequence: TGTGCCAGCAGGGTTACAGGGGACACGCAGTATTTT.